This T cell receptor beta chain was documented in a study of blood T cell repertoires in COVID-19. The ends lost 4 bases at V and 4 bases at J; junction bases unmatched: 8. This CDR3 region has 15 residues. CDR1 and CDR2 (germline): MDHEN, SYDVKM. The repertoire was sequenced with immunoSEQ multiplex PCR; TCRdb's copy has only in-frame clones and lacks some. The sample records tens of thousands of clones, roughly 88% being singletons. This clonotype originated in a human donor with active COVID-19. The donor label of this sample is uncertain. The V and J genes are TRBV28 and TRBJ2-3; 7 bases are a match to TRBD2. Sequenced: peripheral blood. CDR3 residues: CASSSSGAGADTQYF. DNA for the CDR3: TGTGCCAGCAGTTCCAGCGGGGCGGGGGCAGATACGCAGTATTTT.